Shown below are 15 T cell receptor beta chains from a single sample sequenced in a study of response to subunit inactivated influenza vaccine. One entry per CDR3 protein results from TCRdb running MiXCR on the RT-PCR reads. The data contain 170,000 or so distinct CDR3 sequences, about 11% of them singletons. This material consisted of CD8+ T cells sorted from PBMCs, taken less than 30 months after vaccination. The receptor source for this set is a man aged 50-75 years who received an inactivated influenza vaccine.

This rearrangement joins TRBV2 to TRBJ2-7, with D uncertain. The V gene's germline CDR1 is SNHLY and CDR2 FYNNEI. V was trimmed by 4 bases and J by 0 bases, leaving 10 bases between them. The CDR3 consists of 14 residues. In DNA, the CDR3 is TGTGCCAGCAGTGTTCAAGCAAGCTCCTACGAGCAGTACTTC. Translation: CASSVQASSYEQYF.

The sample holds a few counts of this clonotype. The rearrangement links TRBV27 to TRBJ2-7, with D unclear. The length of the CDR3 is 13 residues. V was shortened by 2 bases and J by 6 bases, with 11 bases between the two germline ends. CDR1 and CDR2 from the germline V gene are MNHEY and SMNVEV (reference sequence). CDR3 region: CASSLTPPAEQYF. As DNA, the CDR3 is TGTGCCAGCAGTTTAACCCCTCCGGCCGAGCAGTACTTC.

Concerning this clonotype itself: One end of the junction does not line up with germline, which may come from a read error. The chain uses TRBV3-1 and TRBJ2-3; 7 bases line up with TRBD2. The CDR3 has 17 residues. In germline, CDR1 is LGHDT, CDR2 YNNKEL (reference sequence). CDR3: CATSPLSGDFPGDTQYF. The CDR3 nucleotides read TGTGCCACCAGCCCCCTCAGCGGGGACTTCCCCGGAGATACGCAGTATTTT.

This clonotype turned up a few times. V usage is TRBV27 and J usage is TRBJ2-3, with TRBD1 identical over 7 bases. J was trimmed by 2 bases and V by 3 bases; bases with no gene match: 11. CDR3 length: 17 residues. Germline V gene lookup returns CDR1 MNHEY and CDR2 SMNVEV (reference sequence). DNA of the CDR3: TGTGCCAGCAGTTTGTTACAGGGGTCGTGGGACACAGATACGCAGTATTTT. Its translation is CASSLLQGSWDTDTQYF.

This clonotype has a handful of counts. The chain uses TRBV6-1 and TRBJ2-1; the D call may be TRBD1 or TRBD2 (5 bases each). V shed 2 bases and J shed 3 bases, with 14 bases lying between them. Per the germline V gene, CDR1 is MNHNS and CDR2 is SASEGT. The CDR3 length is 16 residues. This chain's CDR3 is CASSETGAPGYNEQFF. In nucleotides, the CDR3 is TGTGCCAGCAGTGAAACCGGGGCACCCGGCTACAATGAGCAGTTCTTC.

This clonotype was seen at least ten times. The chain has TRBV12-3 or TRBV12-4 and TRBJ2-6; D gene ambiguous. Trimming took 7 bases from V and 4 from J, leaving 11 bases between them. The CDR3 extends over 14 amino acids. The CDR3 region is CASKGLSGANVLTF. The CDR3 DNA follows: TGTGCCAGCAAGGGCCTATCCGGGGCCAACGTCCTGACTTTC.

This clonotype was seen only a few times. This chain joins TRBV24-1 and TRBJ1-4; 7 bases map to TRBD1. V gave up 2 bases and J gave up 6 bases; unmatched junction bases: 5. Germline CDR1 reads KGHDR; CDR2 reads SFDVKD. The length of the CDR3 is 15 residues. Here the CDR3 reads CATSDSTGVHEKLFF. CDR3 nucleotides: TGTGCCACCAGTGATTCAACAGGGGTGCATGAAAAACTGTTTTTT.

The CDR3 region is CASSFLPGLGSTEAFF. CDR3 coding DNA: TGTGCCAGCAGTTTCCTCCCGGGTTTAGGGTCAACTGAAGCTTTCTTT. The V call is TRBV28, the J call TRBJ1-1; D unclear. V was pared by 3 bases and J by 5 bases, with 19 bases between. This CDR3 is built from 16 residues. Germline V lookup: CDR1 MDHEN, CDR2 SYDVKM.

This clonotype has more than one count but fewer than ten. The CDR3: CASSGTGKGQYF. The CDR3 DNA follows: TGTGCCAGCAGTGGGACAGGGAAAGGGCAGTACTTC. This chain links TRBV6-5 with TRBJ2-4; 9 bases match TRBD1. There are 12 residues in the CDR3. V was pared by 5 bases and J by 13 bases, with 6 bases of the junction left unmatched. The germline V gene encodes CDR1 MNHEY and CDR2 SVGAGI.

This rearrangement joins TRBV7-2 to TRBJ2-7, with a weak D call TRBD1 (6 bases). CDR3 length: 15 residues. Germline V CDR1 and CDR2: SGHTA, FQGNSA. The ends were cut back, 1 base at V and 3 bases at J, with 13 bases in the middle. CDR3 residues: CASSLERDRIYEQYF. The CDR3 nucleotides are TGTGCCAGCAGCTTAGAACGAGACAGGATCTACGAGCAGTACTTC.

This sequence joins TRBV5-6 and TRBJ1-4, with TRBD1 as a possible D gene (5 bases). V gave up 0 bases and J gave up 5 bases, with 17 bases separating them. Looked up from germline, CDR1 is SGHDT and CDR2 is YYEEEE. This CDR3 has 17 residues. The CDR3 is CASSLGLDGTSNEKLFF. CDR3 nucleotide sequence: TGTGCCAGCAGCTTGGGTCTTGACGGGACCTCGAATGAAAAACTGTTTTTT.

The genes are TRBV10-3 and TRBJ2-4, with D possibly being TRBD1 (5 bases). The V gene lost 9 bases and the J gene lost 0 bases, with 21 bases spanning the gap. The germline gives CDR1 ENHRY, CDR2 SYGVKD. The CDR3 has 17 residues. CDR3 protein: CAISGLQVPLAKNIQYF. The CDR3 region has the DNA TGTGCCATTTCCGGGCTACAGGTCCCACTAGCCAAAAACATTCAGTACTTC.

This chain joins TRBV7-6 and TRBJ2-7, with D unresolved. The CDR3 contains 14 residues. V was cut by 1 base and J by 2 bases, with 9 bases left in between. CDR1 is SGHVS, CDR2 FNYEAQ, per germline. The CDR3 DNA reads TGTGCCAGCAGCTTAGACGGCAGTCCCTACGAGCAGTACTTC. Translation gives CASSLDGSPYEQYF. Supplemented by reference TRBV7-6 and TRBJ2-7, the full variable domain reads GAGVSQSPRYKVTKRGQDVALRCDPISGHVSLYWYRQALGQGPEFLTYFNYEAQQDKSGLPNDRFSAERPEGSISTLTIQRTEQRDSAMYRCASSLDGSPYEQYFGPGTRLTVT.

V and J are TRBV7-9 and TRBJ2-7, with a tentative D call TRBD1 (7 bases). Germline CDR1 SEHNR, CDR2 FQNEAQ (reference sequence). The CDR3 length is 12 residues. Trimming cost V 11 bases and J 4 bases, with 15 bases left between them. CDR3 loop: CAAGRDRYEQYF. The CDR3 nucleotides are TGTGCCGCCGGGCGGGACAGATACGAGCAGTACTTC.

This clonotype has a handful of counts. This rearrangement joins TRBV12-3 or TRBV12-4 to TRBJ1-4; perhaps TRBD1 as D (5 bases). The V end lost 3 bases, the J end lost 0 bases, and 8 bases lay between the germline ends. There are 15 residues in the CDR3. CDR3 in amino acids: CASSLGLATNEKLFF. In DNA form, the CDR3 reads TGTGCCAGCAGTTTGGGGCTTGCAACTAATGAAAAACTGTTTTTT.